Listed below are T cell receptor beta chains from one sample, sequenced in a study of shared clonotypes between healthy human individuals. Only in-frame clones appear in the TCRdb table, and some are missing; sequencing was by immunoSEQ multiplex PCR. The sample consists of over a million clones, about 84% of them appearing once. The sequenced sample was memory CD4+ T cells from PBMCs. The receptor source for this set is a man aged 18 to 29 in good health. Some clones in this sample may be carry-over from other donors' samples. The CDR3 runs from the conserved cysteine through the conserved F or W. The D gene is left open where the match is weak. Clone size is stated in some rows and not others, as once, few, many or a class when expanded.

>TRBV4-3|17|TRBD2|TRBJ2-1|-
TGCGCCAGCAGCCAAGAACCCCCGCGGGAGTCCTACAATGAGCAGTTCTTC
CASSQEPPRESYNEQFF
>TRBV5-5|14|-|TRBJ1-5|-
TGTGCCAGCAGCTTGGCCGGGAACATCCAGCCCCAGCATTTT
CASSLAGNIQPQHF
>TRBV27|15|-|TRBJ1-1|-
TGTGCCAGCAGCACGACAAATATACGGGTCCCTGAAGCTTTCTTT
CASSTTNIRVPEAFF
>TRBV9|14|-|TRBJ2-2|-
TGTGCCAGCAGCGTATCGCAATCCACCGGGGAGCTGTTTTTT
CASSVSQSTGELFF
>TRBV15|15|-|TRBJ2-5|-
TGTGCCACCAGCAGAGCCGGGACCGGGGCGGAGACCCAGTACTTC
CATSRAGTGAETQYF
>TRBV30|11|-|TRBJ2-5|-
TGTGCCTGGGCGGTACCAGAGACCCAGTACTTC
CAWAVPETQYF
>TRBV19|14|TRBD1|TRBJ2-5|-
TGTGCCAGTAGGGACAGGGTTTTGGGAGAGACCCAGTACTTC
CASRDRVLGETQYF
>TRBV2|15|-|TRBJ2-5|once
TGTGCCAGCAGTGGGGCACGGGCAGGGGAAGAGACCCAGTACTTC
CASSGARAGEETQYF
>TRBV7-3|14|-|TRBJ2-7|-
TGTGCCAGCAGCTTGACAGGAGATTCCTACGAGCAGTACTTC
CASSLTGDSYEQYF
>TRBV9|14|-|TRBJ1-2|-
TGTGCCAGCAGCGTAGGGGCAGAAGGGTTCGGCTACACCTTC
CASSVGAEGFGYTF
>TRBV5-8|16|-|TRBJ2-7|-
TGTGCCAGCAGCTTGGGGCGGACAGGGAGGGCTTACGAGCAGTACTTC
CASSLGRTGRAYEQYF
>TRBV4-1|16|-|TRBJ2-7|-
TGCGCCAGCAGCCAAGGTCTAACGGGAAGGACCTACGAGCAGTACTTC
CASSQGLTGRTYEQYF
>TRBV5-4|17|-|TRBJ2-1|once
TGTGCCAGCAGCTTGGGCCTACTAGCAGGGACCTACAATGAGCAGTTCTTC
CASSLGLLAGTYNEQFF
>TRBV7-2|13|TRBD1|TRBJ2-1|-
TGTGCCAGCAGCTTGAGGGGGCCAAATGAGCAGTTCTTC
CASSLRGPNEQFF
>TRBV5-1|16|TRBD1|TRBJ2-3|-
TGCGCCAGCAGCAACCCGGGACAGGTCGACACAGATACGCAGTATTTT
CASSNPGQVDTDTQYF
>TRBV30|12|-|TRBJ1-1|-
TGTGCCTGGAACCGCCCGAACACTGAAGCTTTCTTT
CAWNRPNTEAFF
>TRBV2|14|-|TRBJ1-1|-
TGTGCCAGCACCCTTAGGGGTTTCGGCACTGAAGCTTTCTTT
CASTLRGFGTEAFF
>TRBV28|17|-|TRBJ1-2|few
TGTGCCAGCTTCTCGCGGACAGCTAAAGGGGTCGGCTATGGCTACACCTTC
CASFSRTAKGVGYGYTF
>TRBV29-1|12|-|TRBJ1-1|-
TGCAGCGTCCGGAGGGGGGGAGTAGAAGCTTTCTTT
CSVRRGGVEAFF
>TRBV5-5|13|-|TRBJ2-7|few
TGTGCCAGCAGCTTCAGCGTTACCTACGAGCAGTACTTC
CASSFSVTYEQYF
>TRBV30|14|-|TRBJ2-5|-
TGTGCCTGGAACCCCTCGTCCGGGTATGAGACCCAGTACTTC
CAWNPSSGYETQYF
>TRBV18|16|TRBD1|TRBJ2-6|-
TGTGCCAGCTCACCGGACAGGTCGAGGAGGGCCAACGTCCTGACTTTC
CASSPDRSRRANVLTF
>TRBV6-9|14|-|TRBJ1-1|-
TGTGCCAGCAGTTACTCTTTCGAACACGGCCGAACTTTCTTT
CASSYSFEHGRTFF
>TRBV7-3|13|-|TRBJ1-3|-
TGTGCCAGCAGCTTAACTCCTGGAAACACCATATATTTT
CASSLTPGNTIYF
>TRBV28|14|-|TRBJ1-3|-
TGTGCCAGCAGTCCGAGGGCTACTGGAAACACCATATATTTT
CASSPRATGNTIYF
>TRBV5-1|14|-|TRBJ2-1|-
TGCGCCAGCACCATGGGGACACGGGACAATGAGCAGTTCTTC
CASTMGTRDNEQFF
>TRBV28|13|-|TRBJ1-2|-
TGTGCCAGCAGTTTATCTGGGGTCCCTGCTTGGACCTTC
CASSLSGVPAWTF
>TRBV20-1|11|TRBD1|TRBJ1-1|-
TGCAGTGCTCAGGGGGACACTGAAGCTTTCTTT
CSAQGDTEAFF
>TRBV28|15|TRBD2|TRBJ2-7|-
TGTGCCAGCAGTATTAGCGGGAGTCGAAATCACGAGCAGTACTTC
CASSISGSRNHEQYF
>TRBV28|14|-|TRBJ1-5|-
TGTGCCAGCACTCTATCGGGTAGCAATCAGCCCCAGCATTTT
CASTLSGSNQPQHF
>TRBV6-5|12|-|TRBJ1-2|few
TGTGCCAGCAGTTCTGGACTCTATGGCTACACCTTC
CASSSGLYGYTF
>TRBV6-5|15|-|TRBJ2-6|many
TGTGCCAGCAGTTACGGAGCCTCTGGGGCCAACGTCCTGACTTTC
CASSYGASGANVLTF
>TRBV29-1|14|-|TRBJ2-7|-
TGCAGCGTTGAAGACCGGGGAGTCACCTACGAGCAGTACTTC
CSVEDRGVTYEQYF
>TRBV28|14|TRBD1|TRBJ1-1|-
TGTGCCAGCAGTCAGACAGGGCTAAACACTGAAGCTTTCTTT
CASSQTGLNTEAFF
>TRBV4-2|15|-|TRBJ2-3|-
TGTGCCAGCAGCCAAGATGAAGCGAATTCAGATACGCAGTATTTT
CASSQDEANSDTQYF
>TRBV7-8|13|-|TRBJ1-4|-
TGTGCCAGCAGCCCCAACCGGGAGGAAAAACTGTTTTTT
CASSPNREEKLFF
>TRBV19|18|TRBD2|TRBJ2-2|once
TGTGCCAGTAGCGGACCGGGACTAGCGGCCGGGTACACCGGGGAGCTGTTTTTT
CASSGPGLAAGYTGELFF
>TRBV18|14|-|TRBJ2-5|few
TGTGCCAGCTCACGTAGAGGGGGACAAGAGACCCAGTACTTC
CASSRRGGQETQYF
>TRBV11-1|16|TRBD1|TRBJ2-1|-
TGTGCCAGCACCAACCCACGGGACAGGGCCAACCGTGAGCAGTTCTTC
CASTNPRDRANREQFF
>TRBV5-1|16|-|TRBJ1-1|-
TGCGCCAGCAGCTTGACCCTCACTCAGGGTAACACTGAAGCTTTCTTT
CASSLTLTQGNTEAFF
>TRBV6-1|14|-|TRBJ1-4|-
TGTGCCACCGAAAGAGGGGGGGCCCATGAAAAACTGTTTTTT
CATERGGAHEKLFF
>TRBV5-4|13|-|TRBJ2-5|-
TGTGCCAGCAGCCCCCAGGCTAGCGAGACCCAGTACTTC
CASSPQASETQYF
>TRBV4-1|15|-|TRBJ1-1|-
TGCGCCAGCAGCCAGTCCCGCCCAGACGGCTTCGAAGCTTTCTTT
CASSQSRPDGFEAFF
>TRBV7-2|16|TRBD2|TRBJ2-1|few
TGTGCCAGCAGCTCGTACTTAGCGGGAGGGAGCCCTGAGCAGTTCTTC
CASSSYLAGGSPEQFF
>TRBV7-9|15|-|TRBJ2-1|-
TGTGCCAGCAGCTTAGCGCTTCCAGCCATCGATGAGCAGTTCTTC
CASSLALPAIDEQFF
>TRBV29-1|13|-|TRBJ2-1|-
TGCAGCGCATATTTAACAGGATGGAATGAGCAGTTCTTC
CSAYLTGWNEQFF
>TRBV14|17|-|TRBJ2-5|-
TGTGCCAGCAGCCAAGTGTCCCTAGCCCCCGGATGGGAGACCCAGTACTTC
CASSQVSLAPGWETQYF
>TRBV28|14|-|TRBJ2-2|-
TGTGCCAGCGCTAGCCCGGGGCGCGCCGGGGAGCTGTTTTTT
CASASPGRAGELFF
>TRBV7-3|15|-|TRBJ2-3|-
TGTGCCAGCAGCTTAAGACAGCGCCCTTGGGATACGCAGTGTTTT
CASSLRQRPWDTQCF
>TRBV19|12|-|TRBJ2-1|-
TGTGCCAGTAGTCGTCGCCCCGGTGAGCAGTTCTTC
CASSRRPGEQFF
>TRBV6-6|13|-|TRBJ2-2|-
TGTGCCAGTCACAGGGAGACGGGCGGGGAGCTGTTTTTT
CASHRETGGELFF
>TRBV5-4|14|-|TRBJ2-1|many
TGTGCCAGCAGCTTGTCCGCAGGGACCAATGAGCAGTTCTTC
CASSLSAGTNEQFF
>TRBV4-2|14|-|TRBJ2-1|-
TGTACCAGCAGCCAAGATACAACCATCAATGAGCAGTTCTTC
CTSSQDTTINEQFF